This TCR delta chain appears in the sequencing data of a study of gammadelta T cells in human blood. This clone is deemed large (0.1 to 1%). TCRdb re-called the RT-PCR reads via CATT. The repertoire holds under 1,500 delta-chain clones, with around a tenth as singletons. V was cut by 3 bases and J by 5 bases, with 10 bases left in between. The CDR3 runs 15 residues. CDR1 is GEAIGNYY and CDR2 is EKD in the germline V gene. Sequences were obtained from non-Vgamma9Vdelta2 gamma-delta T cells from infant blood. The sequence was obtained from a human donor. The genes are TRDV2 and TRDJ3; possibly TRDD3 for D (5 bases). This CDR3 reads CACDWGLGDTRQMFF. For the CDR3, the DNA is TGTGCCTGTGACTGGGGACTCGGGGACACCCGACAGATGTTTTTC.